The 23 T cell receptor beta chains listed next were all sequenced from one sample in a study of T-cell memory formation after mild COVID-19. TCRdb processed the 5' RACE reads anew with MiXCR; each CDR3 protein has one entry. Of about 470,000 distinct CDR3 sequences in the sample, 20% to 30% were seen once. Sequencing was carried out using PBMCs or a T cell subset sorted from them (not recorded which). These receptors came from an adult woman who had mild COVID-19 (a few samples of this study predate the infection). Cell type and time point are not known.

Only a few counts were recorded for this clonotype. V usage is TRBV19 and J usage is TRBJ2-1; D gene uncertain. Trimming removed 10 bases at V and 5 bases at J, with 21 bases between. CDR1 is LNHDA, CDR2 SQIVND, per germline (reference sequence). This CDR3 has 15 residues. The CDR3 DNA reads TGTGCCACCCTGGGCCTTCCCGGCGGAAACAATGAGCAGTTCTTC. Amino acid sequence: CATLGLPGGNNEQFF.

This clonotype was picked up a small number of times. The chain combines TRBV18 with TRBJ2-1; D possibly uses TRBD1 or TRBD2 (6 bases each). The V and J ends lost 4 bases and 9 bases respectively, with 16 bases between them. The CDR3 is 14 residues long. Germline assignment: CDR1 KGHSH and CDR2 LQKENI. CDR3 nucleotides: TGTGCCAGCTCACTCGGGTTCGGGGGCAGTGAGCAGTTCTTC. Translated: CASSLGFGGSEQFF.

The chain is built from TRBV7-8 and TRBJ1-1, with a possible D match to TRBD1 (5 bases). The CDR3 covers 16 residues. From germline, CDR1 is SGHVS and CDR2 FQNEAQ. Trimming shortened V by 5 bases and J by 4 bases, and 20 bases separated the two germline ends. The CDR3 coding sequence is TGTGCCAGCAGCCCGGGGGAAGGGGCCGACGGCACTGAAGCTTTCTTT. Protein product: CASSPGEGADGTEAFF.

This rearrangement joins TRBV10-3 to TRBJ1-1, with TRBD1 matching over 8 bases. Losses at the gene ends were 5 bases for V and 0 bases for J; bases not matched to a gene: 5. CDR1 and CDR2 from the germline V gene are ENHRY and SYGVKD. CDR3 length: 15 amino acids. CDR3 coding DNA: TGTGCCATCAGTACGGGACAGGCCCTGAACACTGAAGCTTTCTTT. It is translated as CAISTGQALNTEAFF.

This clonotype was observed a single time. The chain combines TRBV27 with TRBJ2-3, with D possibly being TRBD2 (5 bases). From germline, CDR1 is MNHEY and CDR2 SMNVEV (reference sequence). V lost 9 bases, J lost 1 base, and 20 bases lay in between. CDR3 length equals 16 residues. CDR3: CASYHAGVPGTDTQYF. The CDR3 DNA reads as TGTGCCAGTTACCATGCCGGGGTACCGGGCACAGATACGCAGTATTTT.

This clonotype appeared a few times. This chain joins TRBV20-1 and TRBJ2-7; 10 bases are shared with TRBD2. The germline CDR1 and CDR2 sequences are DFQATT and SNEGSKA (reference sequence). CDR3 length: 15 amino acids. Trimming took 0 bases from V and 6 from J; bases not matched to a gene: 8. The CDR3 DNA reads TGCAGTGCTAGAGATCCTAGCGGGAGCCCGGGCGAGCAGTACTTC. This translates into CSARDPSGSPGEQYF.

The V call is TRBV5-6, the J call TRBJ1-1; no clear D. Germline V gene data show CDR1 as SGHDT and CDR2 as YYEEEE. The V end was cut by 2 bases, the J end by 4 bases, with 9 bases between. This CDR3 has 13 residues. CDR3 DNA sequence: TGTGCCAGCAGCTTCCAGCTTCCCACTGAAGCTTTCTTT. Protein: CASSFQLPTEAFF.

The chain combines TRBV18 with TRBJ1-2, with D maybe TRBD1 (5 bases). V lost 1 base and J 4 bases, leaving 13 bases between the germline ends. In germline, CDR1 is KGHSH, CDR2 LQKENI. This CDR3 is built from 15 residues. CDR3 nucleotides: TGTGCCAGCTCACCACGAGGGGATTCGGTCTATGGCTACACCTTC. Its protein is CASSPRGDSVYGYTF. Combining the CDR3 with reference TRBV18 and TRBJ1-2 gives the whole variable domain NAGVMQNPRHLVRRRGQEARLRCSPMKGHSHVYWYRQLPEEGLKFMVYLQKENIIDESGMPKERFSAEFPKEGPSILRIQQVVRGDSAAYFCASSPRGDSVYGYTFGSGTRLTVV.

This clonotype was seen a single time. The chain employs TRBV29-1 and TRBJ2-2; 10 bases line up with TRBD1. Germline lookup yields CDR1 SQVTM and CDR2 ANQGSEA. The CDR3 has 16 amino acids. J gave up 5 bases and V 0 bases, and 6 bases lay outside the gene matches. The CDR3 nucleotides read TGCAGCGTTGAAGATCGGGGGACAGGGGTAACCGGGGAGCTGTTTTTT. It codes for CSVEDRGTGVTGELFF.

This clonotype was detected only a few times. The gene calls are TRBV7-2 and TRBJ2-1; D may be TRBD1 or TRBD2 (5 bases each). The CDR3 contains 15 residues. V lost 5 bases, J lost 5 bases, and 16 bases lay in between. CDR1 SGHTA and CDR2 FQGNSA come from the germline V gene. CDR3 amino acids: CASSPAGTSHNEQFF. CDR3 DNA sequence: TGTGCCAGCAGCCCTGCCGGGACCAGCCACAATGAGCAGTTCTTC.

This clonotype was observed a single time. V usage is TRBV12-3 or TRBV12-4 and J usage is TRBJ1-1, with D perhaps matching TRBD1 (5 bases). The CDR3 runs to 12 residues. V lost 2 bases to trimming and J lost 6 bases, with 7 bases between them. CDR3 in amino acids: CASSLSRAEAFF. CDR3 bases: TGTGCCAGCAGTTTATCCAGGGCTGAAGCTTTCTTT.

The chain joins TRBV10-3 to TRBJ2-1; 10 nucleotides agree with TRBD1. The CDR3 has 14 residues. In germline, CDR1 is ENHRY, CDR2 SYGVKD. The J segment lost 9 bases and the V segment lost 8 bases, leaving 10 bases of the junction unmatched. CDR3 nucleotide sequence: TGTGCCATCGAGGGGGACAGGGGAACCAGTGAGCAGTTCTTC. It codes for CAIEGDRGTSEQFF.

This sequence joins TRBV7-9 and TRBJ2-3, with a tentative D call TRBD2 (7 bases). Trimming removed 3 bases at V and 3 bases at J, with 16 bases between. The germline CDR1 and CDR2 sequences are SEHNR and FQNEAQ (reference sequence). The CDR3 runs to 16 residues. CDR3 residues: CASSFRGAGLTDTQYF. The CDR3 bases are TGTGCCAGCAGCTTTCGGGGGGCCGGGTTAACAGATACGCAGTATTTT.

The chain joins TRBV29-1 to TRBJ2-5; unclear D gene. This CDR3 has 12 residues. Germline loops: CDR1 SQVTM, CDR2 ANQGSEA. The ends were cut back, 4 bases at V and 2 bases at J, with 8 bases in the middle. CDR3 coding DNA: TGCAGCGTTGGGAACAGACAAGAGACCCAGTACTTC. Protein product: CSVGNRQETQYF.

The J gene is TRBJ1-3, the V gene TRBV12-3 or TRBV12-4; tentative D call: TRBD1 (5 bases). The V end lost 1 base, the J end lost 5 bases, and 9 bases lay between the germline ends. The CDR3 loop spans 14 amino acids. DNA of the CDR3: TGTGCCAGCAGTTTAGGGGGGACCCGAAACACCATATATTTT. Residues: CASSLGGTRNTIYF.

This sequence joins TRBV20-1 and TRBJ1-3; 7 bases align to TRBD1. CDR1 is DFQATT, CDR2 SNEGSKA, per germline (reference sequence). This CDR3 has 13 amino acids. Germline trimming cut 6 bases from V and 2 bases from J; bases unmatched to any gene: 4. The CDR3 DNA reads as TGCAGTGCAAGACAGGGTACTGGAAACACCATATATTTT. This sequence encodes CSARQGTGNTIYF.

V gene TRBV18 combines with J gene TRBJ1-5, with D unclear. CDR3 length: 15 residues. CDR1 and CDR2 (germline): KGHSH, LQKENI. V gave up 0 bases and J gave up 4 bases, with 10 bases separating them. CDR3: CASSPPLGDNQPQHF. The DNA for the CDR3 is TGTGCCAGCTCACCACCGTTAGGAGATAATCAGCCCCAGCATTTT.

The chain links TRBV24-1 to TRBJ2-1; TRBD2 is a possible D gene (5 bases). The germline V gene has CDR1 KGHDR and CDR2 SFDVKD. The CDR3 has 12 amino acids. V was cut by 0 bases and J by 10 bases, with 6 bases left in between. The CDR3 here is CATSDLKREQFF. In nucleotides, the CDR3 is TGTGCCACCAGTGATTTGAAGCGGGAGCAGTTCTTC.

This clonotype was observed a handful of times. The CDR3 sequence is CASSRGQGRSTDTQYF. Here the CDR3 DNA reads TGCGCCAGCAGCCGTGGGCAGGGTCGGAGCACAGATACGCAGTATTTT. The chain has TRBV4-1 and TRBJ2-3; maybe TRBD1 (5 bases). The germline CDR1 and CDR2 sequences are MGHRA and YSYEKL. The CDR3 totals 16 residues. Trimming took off 4 bases at V and 0 bases at J, with 14 bases between the two ends.

This clonotype has only a few counts. V gene TRBV11-1 combines with J gene TRBJ2-3; D may be TRBD2 (7 bases). The V end lost 6 bases, the J end lost 6 bases, and 13 bases lay between the germline ends. The CDR3 extends over 13 amino acids. Germline V lookup: CDR1 SGHAT, CDR2 FQDESV (reference sequence). The CDR3 region is CASRIAGADTQYF. CDR3 nucleotides: TGTGCCAGCAGAATCGCGGGGGCGGATACGCAGTATTTT. The full variable domain, in which reference TRBV11-1 and TRBJ2-3 provide the parts outside the CDR3, is EAEVAQSPRYKITEKSQAVAFWCDPISGHATLYWYRQILGQGPELLVQFQDESVVDDSQLPKDRFSAERLKGVDSTLKIQPAELGDSAMYLCASRIAGADTQYFGPGTRLTVL.

This sequence joins TRBV4-1 and TRBJ2-2; D not certain. The CDR3 is 17 residues long. The V and J ends lost 3 bases and 0 bases respectively, with 14 bases between them. In germline, CDR1 is MGHRA, CDR2 YSYEKL. The CDR3 loop is CASSHLSLGTNTGELFF. DNA for the CDR3: TGCGCCAGCAGCCACCTCAGTCTGGGTACGAACACCGGGGAGCTGTTTTTT.

Worth noting for this clonotype: This CDR3 is missing its conserved last phenylalanine or tryptophan, likely due to a read error. The chain combines TRBV7-3 with TRBJ2-6, with 10 bases identical to TRBD1. Germline-derived CDR1 and CDR2 are SGHTA and FQGTGA. This CDR3 has 17 residues. Trimming removed 3 bases from V and 0 bases from J; junction bases left unmatched: 2. DNA for the CDR3: TGTGCCAGCAGCTTGGGGACAGGGGTCTCTGGGGCCAACGTCCTGACTTTA. It is translated as CASSLGTGVSGANVLTL.

This sequence joins TRBV6-6 and TRBJ2-7; D remains ambiguous. The V gene lost 0 bases and the J gene lost 3 bases, with 6 bases spanning the gap. The CDR3 length is 13 residues. From germline, CDR1 is MNHNY and CDR2 SVGAGI (reference sequence). The CDR3 spells CASSYSDFYEQYF. The CDR3, as DNA: TGTGCCAGCAGTTACTCCGACTTCTACGAGCAGTACTTC.